The clone carrying this T cell receptor beta chain was seen repeatedly, ten times or more. Because the library targeted alpha chains, this beta chain is an off-target read whose size means little. TCRdb ran MiXCR on the 5' RACE reads and lists one entry per CDR3 protein. The data show roughly 13,000 distinct CDR3 sequences, roughly 3.9% seen once. This sample stems from a study of spatial heterogeneity in lung cancer. As for the study in general: As counted in raw reads, each unique TCR and UMI combination appeared more than ten times on average.

The time point: sample taken at primary tumor resection. Unsorted whole RNA from tumor, nontumor lung or frozen PBMC underwent sequencing. Sample: PBMCs, taken at surgery. The sequence came from a male donor with early-stage non-small cell lung cancer.

CDR3 bases: TGTGCCAGCAGCGGTATAGCGGGAGGAGACACCGGGGAGCTGTTTTTT. Protein: CASSGIAGGDTGELFF. The V call is TRBV9, the J call TRBJ2-2, with 10 bases matching TRBD2. Germline V CDR1 and CDR2: SGDLS, YYNGEE. CDR3 size: 16 residues. V lost 3 bases, J lost 3 bases, and 5 bases stayed unmatched.